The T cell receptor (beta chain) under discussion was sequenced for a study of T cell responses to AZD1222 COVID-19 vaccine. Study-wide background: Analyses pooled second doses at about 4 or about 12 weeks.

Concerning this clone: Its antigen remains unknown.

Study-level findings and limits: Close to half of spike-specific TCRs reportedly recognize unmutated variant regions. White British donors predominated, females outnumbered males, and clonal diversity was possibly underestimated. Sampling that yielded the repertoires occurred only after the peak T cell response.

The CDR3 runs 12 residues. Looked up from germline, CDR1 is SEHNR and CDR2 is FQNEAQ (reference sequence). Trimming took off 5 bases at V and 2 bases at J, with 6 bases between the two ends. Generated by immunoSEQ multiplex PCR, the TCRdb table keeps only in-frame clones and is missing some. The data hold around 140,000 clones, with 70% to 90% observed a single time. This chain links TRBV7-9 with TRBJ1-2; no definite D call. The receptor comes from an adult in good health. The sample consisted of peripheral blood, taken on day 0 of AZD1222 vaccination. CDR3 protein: CASSDQNYGYTF. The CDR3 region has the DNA TGTGCCAGCAGCGACCAGAACTATGGCTACACCTTC.